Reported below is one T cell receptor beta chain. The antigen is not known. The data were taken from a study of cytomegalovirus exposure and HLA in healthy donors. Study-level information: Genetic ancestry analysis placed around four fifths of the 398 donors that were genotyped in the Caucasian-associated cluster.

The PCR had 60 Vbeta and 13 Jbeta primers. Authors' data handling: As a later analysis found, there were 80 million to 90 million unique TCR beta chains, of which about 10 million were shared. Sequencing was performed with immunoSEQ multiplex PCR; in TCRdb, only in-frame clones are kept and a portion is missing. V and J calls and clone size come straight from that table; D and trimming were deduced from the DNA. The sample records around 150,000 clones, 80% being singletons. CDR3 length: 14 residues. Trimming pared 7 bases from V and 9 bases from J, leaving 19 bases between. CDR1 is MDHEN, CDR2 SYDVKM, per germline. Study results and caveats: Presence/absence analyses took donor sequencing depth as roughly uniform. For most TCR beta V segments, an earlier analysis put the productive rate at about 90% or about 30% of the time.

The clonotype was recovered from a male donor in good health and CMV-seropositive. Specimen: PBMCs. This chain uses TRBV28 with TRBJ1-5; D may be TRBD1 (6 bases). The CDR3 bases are TGTGCCAGCACCCCCACGGGGGGGCCGACGCCCCAGCATTTT. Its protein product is CASTPTGGPTPQHF.